This T cell receptor beta chain is drawn from a study of Graves' ophthalmopathy and Graves' hyperthyroidism. Amplification targeted the TCR beta CDR3 regions, with RNA transcripts as the source material. The first-round RT-PCR employed HTBI primers together with the Qiagen OneStep RT-PCR kit. A multiplex PCR was then performed as the second round. TCRdb re-called the multiplex PCR reads through MiXCR, storing one row per CDR3 protein. The repertoire consists of more than 550,000 distinct CDR3 sequences, with under 50% occurring once and the leading ten covering over 2.5%. This clonotype appeared many times. Germline V lookup: CDR1 DFQATT, CDR2 SNEGSKA (reference sequence). V shed 0 bases and J shed 5 bases, with 7 bases lying between them. CDR3 size: 12 residues.

Sequenced: peripheral blood. The chain joins TRBV20-1 to TRBJ1-1; D unclear. The TCR originated in an adult man with Graves' ophthalmopathy. The CDR3 region is CSARERWTEAFF. The DNA for the CDR3 is TGCAGTGCTAGAGAGAGGTGGACTGAAGCTTTCTTT.